The entry below describes one T cell receptor (beta chain). The V end lost 8 bases, the J end lost 0 bases, and 4 bases lay between the germline ends. Per the germline V gene, CDR1 is MNHNS and CDR2 is SASEGT. The CDR3 runs 11 residues. TCRdb keeps only in-frame clones here, not all; method: immunoSEQ multiplex PCR. The sample carries tens of thousands of clones, around nine tenths recorded once. The record originates from a study of OX40 agonist ivuxolimab in advanced cancers. This TCR derives from an adult with an advanced solid tumor such as melanoma, head and neck, liver or kidney cancer. Sequences were derived from CD4+ or CD8+ T cells sorted from blood, sampled in a trial of the OX40 agonist ivuxolimab. The gene calls are TRBV6-1 and TRBJ1-2; D is unresolved. CDR3 loop: CASVTNYGYTF. The CDR3 DNA is TGTGCCAGCGTTACTAACTATGGCTACACCTTC.